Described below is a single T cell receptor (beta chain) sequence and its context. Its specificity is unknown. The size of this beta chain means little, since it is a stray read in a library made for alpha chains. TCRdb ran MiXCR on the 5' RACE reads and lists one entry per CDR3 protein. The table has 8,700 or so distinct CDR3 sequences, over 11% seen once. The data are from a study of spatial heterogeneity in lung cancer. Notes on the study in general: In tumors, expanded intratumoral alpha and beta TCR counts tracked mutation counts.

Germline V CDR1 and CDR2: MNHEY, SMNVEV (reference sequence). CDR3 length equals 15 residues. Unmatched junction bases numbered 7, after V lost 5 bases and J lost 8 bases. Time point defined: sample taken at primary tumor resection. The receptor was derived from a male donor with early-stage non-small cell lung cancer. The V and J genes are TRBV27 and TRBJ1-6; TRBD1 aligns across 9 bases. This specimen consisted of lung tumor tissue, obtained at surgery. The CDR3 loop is CASSTGTGSYSPLHF. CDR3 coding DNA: TGTGCCAGCAGTACCGGGACAGGGTCGTATTCACCCCTCCACTTT.